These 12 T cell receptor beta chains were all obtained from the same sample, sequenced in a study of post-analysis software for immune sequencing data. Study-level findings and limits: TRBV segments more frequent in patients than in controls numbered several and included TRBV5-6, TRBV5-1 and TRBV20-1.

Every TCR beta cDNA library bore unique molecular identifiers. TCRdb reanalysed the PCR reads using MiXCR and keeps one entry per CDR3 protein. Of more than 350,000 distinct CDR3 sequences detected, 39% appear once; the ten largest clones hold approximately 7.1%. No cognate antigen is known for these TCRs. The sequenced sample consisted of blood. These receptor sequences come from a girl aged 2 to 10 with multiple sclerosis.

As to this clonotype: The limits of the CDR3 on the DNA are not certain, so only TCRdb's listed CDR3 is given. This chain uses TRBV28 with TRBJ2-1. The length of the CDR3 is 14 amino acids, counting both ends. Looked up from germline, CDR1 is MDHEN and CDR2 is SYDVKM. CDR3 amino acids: CASSSSGLYNEQFF.

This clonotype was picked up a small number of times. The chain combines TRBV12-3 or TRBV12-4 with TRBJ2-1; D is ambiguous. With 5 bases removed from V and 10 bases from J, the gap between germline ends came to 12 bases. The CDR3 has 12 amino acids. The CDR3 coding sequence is TGTGCCAGCAGTGAATTCCGGGCAGAGCAGTTCTTC. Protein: CASSEFRAEQFF.

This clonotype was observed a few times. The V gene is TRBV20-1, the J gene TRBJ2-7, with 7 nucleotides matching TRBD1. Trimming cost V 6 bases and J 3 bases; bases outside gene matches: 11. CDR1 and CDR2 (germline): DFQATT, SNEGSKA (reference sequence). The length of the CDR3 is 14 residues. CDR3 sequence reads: CSARQGSYIYEQYF. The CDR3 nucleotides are TGCAGTGCAAGACAGGGCTCTTACATCTACGAGCAGTACTTC.

The CDR3 DNA reads TGTGCCAGCAGTTTACCGACAGTGAACACTGAAGCTTTCTTT. This codes for CASSLPTVNTEAFF. V is TRBV12-3 or TRBV12-4 and J is TRBJ1-1, with a tentative D call TRBD1 (5 bases). V shed 2 bases and J shed 0 bases, with 7 bases lying between them. This CDR3 is 14 amino acids long.

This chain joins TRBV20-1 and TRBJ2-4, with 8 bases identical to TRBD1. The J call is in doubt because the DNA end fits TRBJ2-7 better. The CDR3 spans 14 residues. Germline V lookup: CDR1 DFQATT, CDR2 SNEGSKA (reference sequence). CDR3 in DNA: TGCAGTGCTGGCCGGGACAGGAGACCTTACGAGCAGTACTTC. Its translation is CSAGRDRRPYEQYF.

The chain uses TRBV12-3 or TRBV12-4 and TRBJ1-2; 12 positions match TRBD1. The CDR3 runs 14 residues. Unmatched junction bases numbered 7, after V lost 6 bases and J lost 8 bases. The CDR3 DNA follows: TGTGCCAGCAGCGCGCCGGGACAGGGGGCAGGCTACACCTTC. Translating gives CASSAPGQGAGYTF.

CDR3 sequence reads: CASTSAAQETQYF. The CDR3 DNA is TGTGCCAGCACGTCAGCGGCGCAAGAGACCCAGTACTTC. This rearrangement joins TRBV6-6 to TRBJ2-5; D is possibly TRBD2 (5 bases). Per germline, CDR1 MNHNY and CDR2 SVGAGI (reference sequence). V lost 7 bases and J 2 bases, leaving 11 bases between the germline ends. The length of the CDR3 is 13 residues.

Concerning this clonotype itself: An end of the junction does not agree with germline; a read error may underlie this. Written as DNA, the CDR3 is TGTGCCAGCAGCCTAACGGGACTAACCCAAGAGACCCAGTACTTC. Its protein product is CASSLTGLTQETQYF. The chain links TRBV7-3 to TRBJ2-5, with 7 bases aligning to TRBD2. The CDR3 has 15 amino acids. Germline V gives CDR1 SGHTA, CDR2 FQGTGA.

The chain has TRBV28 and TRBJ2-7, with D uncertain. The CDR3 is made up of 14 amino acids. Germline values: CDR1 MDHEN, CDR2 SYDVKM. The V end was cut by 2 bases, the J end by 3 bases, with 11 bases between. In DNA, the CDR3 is TGTGCCAGCAGTTTAGGGCACTCCATCTACGAGCAGTACTTC. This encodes CASSLGHSIYEQYF.

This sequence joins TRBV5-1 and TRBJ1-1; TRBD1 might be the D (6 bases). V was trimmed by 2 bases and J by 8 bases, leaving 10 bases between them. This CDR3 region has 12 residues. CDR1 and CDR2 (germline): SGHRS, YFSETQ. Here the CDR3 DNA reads TGCGCCAGCAGCTTCGGGGGCGTCGAAGCTTTCTTT. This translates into CASSFGGVEAFF.

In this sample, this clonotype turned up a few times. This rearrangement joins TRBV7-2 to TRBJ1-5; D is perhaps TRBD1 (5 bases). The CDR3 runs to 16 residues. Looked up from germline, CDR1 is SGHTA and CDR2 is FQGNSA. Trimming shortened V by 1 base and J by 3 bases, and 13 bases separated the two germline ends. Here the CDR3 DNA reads TGTGCCAGCAGCTTAGGCGGGACCGTACTCAATCAGCCCCAGCATTTT. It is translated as CASSLGGTVLNQPQHF.

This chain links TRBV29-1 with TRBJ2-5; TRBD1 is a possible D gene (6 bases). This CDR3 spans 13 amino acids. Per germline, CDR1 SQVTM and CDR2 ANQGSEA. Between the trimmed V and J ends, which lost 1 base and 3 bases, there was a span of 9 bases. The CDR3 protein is CSVEGNREETQYF. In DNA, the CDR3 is TGCAGCGTTGAAGGGAACAGGGAAGAGACCCAGTACTTC. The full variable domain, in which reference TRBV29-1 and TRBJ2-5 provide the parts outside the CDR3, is SAVISQKPSRDICQRGTSLTIQCQVDSQVTMMFWYRQQPGQSLTLIATANQGSEATYESGFVIDKFPISRPNLTFSTLTVSNMSPEDSSIYLCSVEGNREETQYFGPGTRLLVL.